This T cell receptor (beta chain) originates from a study of CD8+CD57+ T cells in acquired aplastic anemia. This CDR3 contains 14 residues. Trimming removed 10 bases from V and 3 bases from J, with 16 bases in between. Germline V CDR1 and CDR2: ENHRY, SYGVKD. CDR3 and TCR beta VDJ profiling relied on a genomic DNA template. Each CDR3 protein gets one entry after TCRdb re-called the reads with MiXCR. The sample comprises about 470,000 distinct CDR3 sequences, around a third of which are singletons, and about 0.8% rests with the top ten. Patients selected for sequencing had displayed CD8+CD57+ cell expansion by flow cytometry. Receipt of therapy had not occurred in any patient by the time of blood sampling.

This clonotype was obtained from a human donor with aplastic anemia. This chain connects TRBV10-3 to TRBJ2-1; possibly TRBD2 for D (5 bases). Sequenced input: sorted CD4+, CD8+, or CD8+CD57+ T cells (not recorded which) from PBMCs. The CDR3 here is CASSLPADYNEQFF. CDR3 DNA sequence: TGTGCCAGCAGCTTACCAGCGGACTACAATGAGCAGTTCTTC.